These T cell receptor beta chains were read from a single sample in a study of blood T cell repertoires in COVID-19. The method was immunoSEQ multiplex PCR; TCRdb's version includes in-frame clones alone and lacks a portion of them. Of 110,000 or so clones listed, 81% are singletons. Sequences were obtained from peripheral blood. These receptors were obtained from a man older than 75 with acute or convalescent COVID-19. The CDR3 runs from the conserved cysteine through the conserved F or W. D genes are given only for firm matches. The listing skips clone size in some rows; elsewhere it reads once, few, many or a size class.

V gene,D gene,clone size,J gene,CDR3 DNA,CDR3 protein
TRBV27,-,few,TRBJ1-1,TGTGCCAGCAGCCGCGGGTTTACTGAAGCTTTCTTT,CASSRGFTEAFF
TRBV18,-,-,TRBJ2-1,TGTGCCAGCTCACCAATAGTCTCCGGTGAGCAGTTCTTC,CASSPIVSGEQFF
TRBV19,-,-,TRBJ2-3,TGTGCCAGTAGGCGGTCAGGGCAGCAAGATACGCAGTATTTT,CASRRSGQQDTQYF
TRBV5-1,-,-,TRBJ1-6,TGCGCCAGCAGCTCGGACAGCGGAAACTCACCCCTCCACTTT,CASSSDSGNSPLHF
TRBV27,TRBD2,-,TRBJ2-7,TGTGCCAGCAGTTTACGAAGGGGAATAGCGGGAACCTACGAGCAGTACTTC,CASSLRRGIAGTYEQYF
TRBV5-6,-,-,TRBJ1-6,TGTGCCAGCAGCTTGGCCTGGGGAGGGACACCCCTCCACTTT,CASSLAWGGTPLHF
TRBV3-1/TRBV3-2,-,few,TRBJ2-7,TGTGCCAGCAGCCGTAGTACGAACGAGCAGTACTTC,CASSRSTNEQYF
TRBV7-3,-,-,TRBJ2-5,TGTGCCAGCAGCCTGACAGCAAACCAAGAGACCCAGTACTTC,CASSLTANQETQYF
TRBV28,-,-,TRBJ2-7,TGTGCCAGCACTTTCCCATCACCCGGGGGTCTGGGCTCCTACGAGCAGTACTTC,CASTFPSPGGLGSYEQYF
TRBV30,TRBD1,-,TRBJ1-4,TGTGCCTGGAGTCTACAGGGGGCGCGTGGTGAAAAACTGTTTTTT,CAWSLQGARGEKLFF
TRBV5-5,-,few,TRBJ1-2,TGTGCCAGCAGCCTGAGCCACGGGGGTGGCTATGGCTACACCTTC,CASSLSHGGGYGYTF
TRBV29-1,TRBD1,-,TRBJ1-3,TGCAGCGTTGATGGAACAGGGGGCGGAAGGAATGGAAACACCATATATTTT,CSVDGTGGGRNGNTIYF
TRBV3-1/TRBV3-2,-,-,TRBJ1-5,TGTGCCAGCAGCCGAGGGATAAGCAATCAGCCCCAGCATTTT,CASSRGISNQPQHF
TRBV3-1/TRBV3-2,-,-,TRBJ2-2,TGTGCCAGCAGCCTAGTGACAAACACCGGGGAGCTGTTTTTT,CASSLVTNTGELFF
TRBV5-8,TRBD1,-,TRBJ1-6,TGTGCCAGCAGCCTACCGGGACAGGGGAATTCACCCCTCCACTTT,CASSLPGQGNSPLHF
TRBV11-2,-,few,TRBJ1-2,TGTGCCAGCAGCCCGGACTTAAACTATGGCTACACCTTC,CASSPDLNYGYTF
TRBV5-1,TRBD2,-,TRBJ2-1,TGCGCCAGCAGCCCTGCTAGCGGGAGGTACAATGAGCAGTTCTTC,CASSPASGRYNEQFF
TRBV7-2,-,few,TRBJ2-1,TGTGCCAGCAGCCCCGTTGGCGGAAGCTCCTACAATGAGCAGTTCTTC,CASSPVGGSSYNEQFF
TRBV19,TRBD1,-,TRBJ1-5,TGTGCCAGTAGTTTAGTCCCGACAGGGGACAATCAGCCCCAGCATTTT,CASSLVPTGDNQPQHF
TRBV30,-,-,TRBJ1-1,TGTGCCTGGAGTACAGACAGAGTGGTGTGGGCTTTCTTT,CAWSTDRVVWAFF
TRBV7-2,-,-,TRBJ1-2,TGTGCCAGCAGCTCACGAATGACAGCGCTTAACTATGGCTACACCTTC,CASSSRMTALNYGYTF
TRBV6-5,-,-,TRBJ2-2,TGTGCCAGCAGGGGCCCCCGGGGGTCCACCGGGGAGCTGTTTTTT,CASRGPRGSTGELFF
TRBV19,TRBD1,-,TRBJ2-5,TGTGCCAGTAGTCGGACAGGGGGAGAGACCCAGTACTTC,CASSRTGGETQYF
TRBV28,-,-,TRBJ2-7,TGTGCCAGCAGTTCTCCGCGGGATTCCTACGAGCAGTACTTC,CASSSPRDSYEQYF
TRBV9,TRBD2,-,TRBJ2-1,TGTGCCAGCAGCGTAGTTTCCGGACTAGGAAATGAGCAGTTCTTC,CASSVVSGLGNEQFF
TRBV10-3,TRBD2,-,TRBJ2-7,TGTGCCATCAGTGTTGGAACTAGCGGGACCTACGAGCAGTACTTC,CAISVGTSGTYEQYF
TRBV2,TRBD1,-,TRBJ2-1,TGTGCCAGCGGGGGACAGGGTTTTTACAATGAGCAGTTCTTC,CASGGQGFYNEQFF
TRBV27,-,-,TRBJ2-7,TGTGCCAGCAGTTCCCGGGGGGTCAGGGGCCACGAGCAGTACTTC,CASSSRGVRGHEQYF
TRBV5-6,-,-,TRBJ2-1,TGTGCCAGCAGCTTGTGGGGGACTCGAATCTACAATGAGCAGTTCTTC,CASSLWGTRIYNEQFF
TRBV7-9,-,-,TRBJ1-1,TGTGCCAGCAGCTTCAGGGGCTTGAACACTGAAGCTTTCTTT,CASSFRGLNTEAFF
TRBV20-1,-,few,TRBJ2-1,TGCAGTGCTCCCAACAACAATGAGCAGTTCTTC,CSAPNNNEQFF
TRBV28,TRBD1,many,TRBJ2-7,TGTGCCAGCAGTTTAACAGGGGGCTACGAGCAGTACTTC,CASSLTGGYEQYF
TRBV5-1,-,-,TRBJ1-5,TGCGCCAGCAGCTTGTTCGGGGGGGATCAGCCCCAGCATTTT,CASSLFGGDQPQHF
TRBV28,TRBD1,-,TRBJ2-1,TGTGCCAGCACCTTAGGACAGGGCATGTACAATGAGCAGTTCTTC,CASTLGQGMYNEQFF
TRBV6-2/TRBV6-3,TRBD2,-,TRBJ2-7,TGTGCCAGCAGTTACGCTATGGCTAGCGGGATTACTACCTACGAGCAGTACTTC,CASSYAMASGITTYEQYF
TRBV11-2,-,-,TRBJ2-7,TGTGCCAGCAGCTTAGGAACGGGGGGCCGGGACTACGAGCAGTACTTC,CASSLGTGGRDYEQYF
TRBV27,-,-,TRBJ2-1,TGTGCCAGCAGTTTGAGGCTCTTAGCCAATGAGCAGTTCTTC,CASSLRLLANEQFF
TRBV28,-,-,TRBJ2-1,TGTGCCAGCAGTACCCGAGATGCTAGGGGTGAGCAGTTCTTC,CASSTRDARGEQFF
TRBV28,-,-,TRBJ1-1,TGTGCCAGCATGGGGGCCTCCAAAGTTTACACTGAAGCTTTCTTT,CASMGASKVYTEAFF
TRBV9,-,-,TRBJ1-1,TGTGCCAGCAGCGCGGGTTCGAACACTGAAGCTTTCTTT,CASSAGSNTEAFF
TRBV28,TRBD1,-,TRBJ2-3,TGTGCCAGCAGTTTGGGACAGGGGATTAACACAGATACGCAGTATTTT,CASSLGQGINTDTQYF
TRBV27,TRBD2,-,TRBJ2-2,TGTGCCAGCAGTTTAAGGCTAGCGGGAGGATGGGACACCGGGGAGCTGTTTTTT,CASSLRLAGGWDTGELFF
TRBV7-9,-,-,TRBJ1-4,TGTGCCAGCAACCCCCGGGGTGGGGATAATGAAAAACTGTTTTTT,CASNPRGGDNEKLFF
TRBV7-9,TRBD1,-,TRBJ1-2,TGTGCCAGCAGCTTAATGGCCAGGGGGCTCTATGGCTACACCTTC,CASSLMARGLYGYTF
TRBV7-9,TRBD1,few,TRBJ1-4,TGTGCCAGCAGCTTAGCCCACAGGGGTGGAGGCGAAAAACTGTTTTTT,CASSLAHRGGGEKLFF
TRBV7-2,TRBD1,-,TRBJ1-3,TGTGCCAGCAGCTTATCCGGGACAGGGCACGGAAACACCATATATTTT,CASSLSGTGHGNTIYF
TRBV27,TRBD2,-,TRBJ2-7,TGTGCCAGCAGTTTGAGGACTAGCGGGATCCTCTACGAGCAGTACTTC,CASSLRTSGILYEQYF
TRBV4-2,TRBD1,-,TRBJ1-5,TGTGCCAGCAGCCAAGACGCGACAGGGGGGAATCAGCCCCAGCATTTT,CASSQDATGGNQPQHF
TRBV6-2/TRBV6-3,-,-,TRBJ1-5,TGTGCCAGCAGTTACCGGGGTCGCTGGCAGCCCCAGCATTTT,CASSYRGRWQPQHF
TRBV28,-,-,TRBJ1-5,TGTGCCAGCAGTTTAGTACCACGGGGGGCGCAGCCCCAGCATTTT,CASSLVPRGAQPQHF
TRBV6-2/TRBV6-3,TRBD1,-,TRBJ1-1,TGTGCCAGCAGTTACCAAGGACAGGGGGTAACTGAAGCTTTCTTT,CASSYQGQGVTEAFF
TRBV7-3,TRBD2,-,TRBJ2-3,TGTGCCAGCAGCCTAGCGGGAGAAGGGGCAGATACGCAGTATTTT,CASSLAGEGADTQYF
TRBV19,TRBD2,-,TRBJ2-1,TGTGCCAGTAGCCCAAAGATAAGGAGTAGCGGGTACCCCAAGGATGAGCAGTTCTTC,CASSPKIRSSGYPKDEQFF
TRBV4-3,TRBD2,-,TRBJ2-2,TGCGCCAGCAGCCAAGGCCGGGGACTAGCGGGAACCGGGGAGCTGTTTTTT,CASSQGRGLAGTGELFF
TRBV2,TRBD2,-,TRBJ2-1,TGTGCCAGCAGTGGACTTCCGACTAGCAACAATGAGCAGTTCTTC,CASSGLPTSNNEQFF